The 2 T cell receptor beta chains below all came from one sample that was sequenced in a study of shared clonotypes between healthy human individuals. Sequencing was performed with immunoSEQ multiplex PCR; in TCRdb, only in-frame clones are kept and a portion is missing. The table lists 1.4 million or so clones, 98% of them singletons. Sequenced: naive CD4+ T cells sorted from blood. Regarding subset: CD45RA+ positively selected. Receptors were obtained from a man aged 25 to 40 in good health.

The gene calls are TRBV5-4 and TRBJ1-1, with 8 bases aligning to TRBD1. The germline V gene encodes CDR1 SGHNT and CDR2 YYREEE (reference sequence). V trimming: 4 bases; J trimming: 4 bases; junction bases outside the gene matches: 9. There are 15 residues in the CDR3. Written as DNA, the CDR3 is TGTGCCAGCAGCCAACGACAGGGGTACGGCACTGAAGCTTTCTTT. The encoded protein is CASSQRQGYGTEAFF.

The chain has TRBV7-2 and TRBJ2-5; 9 bases fit TRBD1. This CDR3 has 16 residues. With V trimmed by 5 bases and J by 7 bases, 14 bases remained unmatched. Germline V gene lookup returns CDR1 SGHTA and CDR2 FQGNSA. The CDR3, as DNA: TGTGCCAGCAGCCCGCGCCCCCGGACAGGGGAGTGGACCCAGTACTTC. Residues: CASSPRPRTGEWTQYF.